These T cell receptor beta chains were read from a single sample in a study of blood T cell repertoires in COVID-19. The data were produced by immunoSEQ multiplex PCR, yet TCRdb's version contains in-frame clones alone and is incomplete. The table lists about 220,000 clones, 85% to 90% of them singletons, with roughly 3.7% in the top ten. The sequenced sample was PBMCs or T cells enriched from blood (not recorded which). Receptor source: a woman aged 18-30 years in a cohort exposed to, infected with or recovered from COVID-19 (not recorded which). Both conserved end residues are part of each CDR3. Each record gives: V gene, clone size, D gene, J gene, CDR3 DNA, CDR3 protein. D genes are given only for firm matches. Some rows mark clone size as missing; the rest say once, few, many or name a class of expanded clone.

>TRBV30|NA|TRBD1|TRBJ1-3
TGTGCCTGGATCATCAGGGGGGCTGGAAACACCATATATTTT
CAWIIRGAGNTIYF
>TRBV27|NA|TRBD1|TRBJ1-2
TGTGCCAGCAGTTTATGGGACAGGGGTGGCTACACCTTC
CASSLWDRGGYTF
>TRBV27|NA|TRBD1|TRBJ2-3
TGTGCCAGCAGTACCGCCGGGACAGCCACAGATACGCAGTATTTT
CASSTAGTATDTQYF
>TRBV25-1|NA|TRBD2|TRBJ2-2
TGTGCCAGCAGTGAAGGCGGGAGGGACGCCGGGGAGCTGTTTTTT
CASSEGGRDAGELFF
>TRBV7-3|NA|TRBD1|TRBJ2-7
TGTGCCAGCAGCCTGAGAGGGACAGGGAAAGCCGAGCAGTACTTC
CASSLRGTGKAEQYF
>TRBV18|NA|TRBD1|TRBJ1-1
TGTGCCAGCTCACCACCGAGGGGACAGCCAGGGGTAGCTTTCTTT
CASSPPRGQPGVAFF
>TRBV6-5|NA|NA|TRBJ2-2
TGTGCCAGCAGTTACTCGGCTGAGAACACCGGGGAGCTGTTTTTT
CASSYSAENTGELFF
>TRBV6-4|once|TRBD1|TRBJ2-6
TGTGCCAGCAGTGACTCGGGACAGGGGATAAGTGGGGCCAACGTCCTGACTTTC
CASSDSGQGISGANVLTF
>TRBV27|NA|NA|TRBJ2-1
TGTGCCAGCAGTTTATACAACCTTTACAATGAGCAGTTCTTC
CASSLYNLYNEQFF
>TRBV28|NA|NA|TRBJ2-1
TGTGCCAGCACCGTGGTGGCCTCGACTACATCCAATGAGCAGTTCTTC
CASTVVASTTSNEQFF
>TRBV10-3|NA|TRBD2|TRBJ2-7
TGTGCCATCAGCGGGGGGGTCGGGGAGCAGTACTTC
CAISGGVGEQYF
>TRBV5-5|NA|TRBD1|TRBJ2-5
TGTGCCAGCAGGTGGACAGGGGAGGAGGGGGAGACCCAGTACTTC
CASRWTGEEGETQYF
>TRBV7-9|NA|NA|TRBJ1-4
TGTGCCAGCAGCCCACGGATGGGGAGGGAAAAACTGTTTTTT
CASSPRMGREKLFF
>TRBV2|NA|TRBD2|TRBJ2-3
TGTGCCAGCACCCCAGAGGTAGCGGGGACAGATACGCAGTATTTT
CASTPEVAGTDTQYF
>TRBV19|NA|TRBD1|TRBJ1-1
TGTGCCAGTAGAGAATCGGGACAGGGGTCCACTGAAGCTTTCTTT
CASRESGQGSTEAFF
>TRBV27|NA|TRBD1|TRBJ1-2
TGTGCCAGCAGTCGGACAGGGGGGAACTATGGCTACACCTTC
CASSRTGGNYGYTF
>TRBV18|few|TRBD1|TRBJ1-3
TGTGCCAGCTCACCTCGGGGACAGGAGGATGTTGGAAACACCATATATTTT
CASSPRGQEDVGNTIYF
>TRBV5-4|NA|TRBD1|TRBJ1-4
TGTGCCAGCAGCTTGAAAGGGGGCGAGGATGAAAAACTGTTTTTT
CASSLKGGEDEKLFF
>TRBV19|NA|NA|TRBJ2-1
TGTGCCAGTAGTTTCTTCGCGGAAGAGGTGGATGAGCAGTTCTTC
CASSFFAEEVDEQFF
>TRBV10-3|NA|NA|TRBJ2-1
TGTGCCATCAGTGAGGCAGGGGAGCCCTACAATGAGCAGTTCTTC
CAISEAGEPYNEQFF
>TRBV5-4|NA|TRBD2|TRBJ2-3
TGTGCCAGCAGCTCTACCATTAGCGGGCGCCAACGGACAGATACGCAGTATTTT
CASSSTISGRQRTDTQYF
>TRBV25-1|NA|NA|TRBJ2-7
TGTGCCAGCGGTGCAGGTGACTCCTACGAGCAGTACTTC
CASGAGDSYEQYF
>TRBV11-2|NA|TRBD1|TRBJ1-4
TGTGCCAGCAGCTTAGAGGGGGGACAGAACCCTAATGAAAAACTGTTTTTT
CASSLEGGQNPNEKLFF
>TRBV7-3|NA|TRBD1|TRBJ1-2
TGTGCCAGCACCGATGGCCGGCAGGGGGAGGATGGCTACACCTTC
CASTDGRQGEDGYTF
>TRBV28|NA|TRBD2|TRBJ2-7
TGTGCCAGCAGTTCCTCCGTGTTTAGCGGGAGTGGCGAGCAGTACTTC
CASSSSVFSGSGEQYF
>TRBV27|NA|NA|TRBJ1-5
TGTGCCAGCAGACCCCCAGGCAATCAGCCCCAGCATTTT
CASRPPGNQPQHF
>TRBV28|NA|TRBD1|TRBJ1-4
TGTGCCAGCAGCTCAGGACAGGGGGCTTTACGGGAAAAACTGTTTTTT
CASSSGQGALREKLFF
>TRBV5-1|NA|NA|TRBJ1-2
TGCGCCAGCAGCTTGGAGGACCCGGGAATGGGTGGCTACACCTTC
CASSLEDPGMGGYTF
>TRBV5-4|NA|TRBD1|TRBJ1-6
TGTGCCAGCAGCTTCCGGGACAGGGCAGTTTCACCCCTCCACTTT
CASSFRDRAVSPLHF
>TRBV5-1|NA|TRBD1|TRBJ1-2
TGCGCCAGCTCCCCCCGGACAGGGGCCTATGGCTACACCTTC
CASSPRTGAYGYTF
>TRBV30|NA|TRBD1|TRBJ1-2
TGTGCCTGGAGGACCCCGGGACAGGGTCATGGCTACACCTTC
CAWRTPGQGHGYTF
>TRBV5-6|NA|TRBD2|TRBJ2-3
TGTGCCAGCAATAGGCTAGCGGGGGGTACCTACACAGATACGCAGTATTTT
CASNRLAGGTYTDTQYF
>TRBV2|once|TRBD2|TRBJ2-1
TGTGCCAGCGGGGGAGTTAGCGGGAACACTGAGCAGTTCTTC
CASGGVSGNTEQFF
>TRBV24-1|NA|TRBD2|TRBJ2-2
TGTGCCACCAGTGAGTCCGGGAGGTCGAACACCGGGGAGCTGTTTTTT
CATSESGRSNTGELFF
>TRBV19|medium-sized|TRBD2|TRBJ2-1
TGTGCCAGTCAGACTAGCGGGGGGGCCTGGTACAATGAGCAGTTCTTC
CASQTSGGAWYNEQFF
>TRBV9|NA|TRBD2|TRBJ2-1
TGTGCCAGCAGCGTAGGGACTAGCGTCCAAGGTGAGCAGTTCTTC
CASSVGTSVQGEQFF
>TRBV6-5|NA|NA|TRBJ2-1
TGTGCCAGCGGGAGGCTGGGGGATGAGCAGTTCTTC
CASGRLGDEQFF
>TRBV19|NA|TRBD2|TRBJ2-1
TGTGCCAGTAGCCAGGGGGTAGCGGGAGGGCCTTTCTACAATGAGCAGTTCTTC
CASSQGVAGGPFYNEQFF
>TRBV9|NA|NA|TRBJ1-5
TGTGCCAGCAGCGGCGGCTGGAGGGATCAGCCCCAGCATTTT
CASSGGWRDQPQHF
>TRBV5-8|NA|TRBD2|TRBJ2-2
TGTGCCAGCAGCTCCTGGACTAGCTCGAACACCGGGGAGCTGTTTTTT
CASSSWTSSNTGELFF
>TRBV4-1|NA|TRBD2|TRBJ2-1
TGCGCCAGCAGCCGCACTAGCGGGATCTACAATGAGCAGTTCTTC
CASSRTSGIYNEQFF
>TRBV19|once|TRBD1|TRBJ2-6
TGTGCCAGTAGCTCGGGACAGGGATTTTCTGGGGCCAACGTCCTGACTTTC
CASSSGQGFSGANVLTF
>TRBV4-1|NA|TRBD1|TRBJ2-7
TGCGCCAGCAGCCGGGCGGGGACAGGGGCTACCTACGAGCAGTACTTC
CASSRAGTGATYEQYF
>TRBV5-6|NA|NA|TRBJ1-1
TGTGCCAGCAGCTTGGGAGGGCAGATGAACACTGAAGCTTTCTTT
CASSLGGQMNTEAFF
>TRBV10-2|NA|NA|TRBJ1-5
TGCGCCGCGGGGGTGGGGAACAATCAGCCCCAGCATTTT
CAAGVGNNQPQHF
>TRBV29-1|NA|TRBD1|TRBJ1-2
TGCAGCGTGGGACAGGACTATGGCTACACCTTC
CSVGQDYGYTF
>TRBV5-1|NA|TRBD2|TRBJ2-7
TGCGCCAGCAGCGACCCGCTGGCTAAGCGGGAGGGATACGAGCAGTACTTC
CASSDPLAKREGYEQYF